These 11 T cell receptor beta chains originate from one sample sequenced in a study of cytomegalovirus exposure and HLA in healthy donors. The PCR used 60 Vbeta and 13 Jbeta primers. Method: immunoSEQ multiplex PCR; TCRdb's copy keeps in-frame clones and lacks some. The repertoire holds some 200,000 clones, with approximately 83% as singletons. The sequenced material came from PBMCs. All receptors derive from a boy younger than 10 in good health and CMV-seronegative.

The J gene is TRBJ2-3, the V gene TRBV5-1; possible D gene TRBD2, 6 bases. Trimming removed 3 bases from V and 2 bases from J, with 10 bases in between. The CDR3 loop spans 14 amino acids. Germline V gene lookup returns CDR1 SGHRS and CDR2 YFSETQ. The CDR3 bases are TGCGCCAGCAGCTGGGGACTTCTCACAGATACGCAGTATTTT. It is translated as CASSWGLLTDTQYF. The variable domain in full, with the rest retrieved from reference TRBV5-1 and TRBJ2-3, is KAGVTQTPRYLIKTRGQQVTLSCSPISGHRSVSWYQQTPGQGLQFLFEYFSETQRNKGNFPGRFSGRQFSNSRSEMNVSTLELGDSALYLCASSWGLLTDTQYFGPGTRLTVL.

The gene calls are TRBV18 and TRBJ2-7, with 8 bases matching TRBD2. In germline, CDR1 is KGHSH, CDR2 LQKENI. The trim removed 0 bases at V and 3 bases at J, leaving 1 base unmatched. The length of the CDR3 is 14 residues. The DNA for the CDR3 is TGTGCCAGCTCACCACCGGGACTAGGCTACGAGCAGTACTTC. Translation gives CASSPPGLGYEQYF.

The rearrangement uses TRBV5-1 and TRBJ1-1; no definite D call. Trimming took off 0 bases at V and 0 bases at J, with 9 bases between the two ends. The CDR3 loop spans 15 amino acids. Germline values: CDR1 SGHRS, CDR2 YFSETQ. CDR3 sequence reads: CASSLVGDLNTEAFF. CDR3 nucleotide sequence: TGCGCCAGCAGCTTGGTGGGAGATCTGAACACTGAAGCTTTCTTT.

The rearrangement uses TRBV6-1 and TRBJ2-4, with 8 bases matching TRBD1. The CDR3 sequence is 13 residues long. Germline lookup yields CDR1 MNHNS and CDR2 SASEGT. V trimming: 7 bases; J trimming: 6 bases; junction bases outside the gene matches: 5. The CDR3 loop reads CASNRDRLNIQYF. As DNA, the CDR3 is TGTGCCAGCAATAGGGACAGGCTAAACATTCAGTACTTC.

The chain recombines TRBV7-2 with TRBJ1-4; 7 bases are shared with TRBD1. The CDR3 is 15 amino acids. Germline V CDR1 and CDR2: SGHTA, FQGNSA. V lost 1 base, J lost 7 bases, and 6 bases stayed unmatched. The CDR3 protein is CASSLGRGRVEKLFF. DNA for the CDR3: TGTGCCAGCAGCTTAGGGAGGGGGCGGGTTGAAAAACTGTTTTTT.

The V gene is TRBV15, the J gene TRBJ2-7, with a possible D match to TRBD1 (5 bases). The germline V gene has CDR1 LNHNV and CDR2 YYDKDF (reference sequence). Between the trimmed V and J ends, which lost 7 bases and 5 bases, there was a span of 15 bases. The CDR3 runs to 13 residues. The CDR3 DNA reads TGTGCCACCACCCTCGCAGGGCAGGACGAGCAGTACTTC. It is translated as CATTLAGQDEQYF.

The chain has TRBV5-1 and TRBJ2-1; D remains unclear. V was shortened by 7 bases and J by 7 bases, with 15 bases between the two germline ends. This CDR3 is 13 amino acids long. CDR1 SGHRS and CDR2 YFSETQ come from the germline V gene. The CDR3 coding sequence is TGCGCCAGCGCATACCAACAGAAAAATGAGCAGTTCTTC. This translates into CASAYQQKNEQFF.

This clone was observed a few times. The chain uses TRBV2 and TRBJ2-5; D not resolved. CDR1 SNHLY and CDR2 FYNNEI come from the germline V gene. The CDR3 sequence is 11 residues long. V lost 7 bases and J 1 base, leaving 4 bases between the germline ends. CDR3 amino acids: CASTGQETQYF. The CDR3 coding sequence is TGTGCCAGCACCGGCCAAGAGACCCAGTACTTC.

CDR3 amino acids: CASSQTPRRGGETQYF. The CDR3, as DNA: TGTGCCAGCAGCCAAACCCCACGGAGGGGGGGGGAGACCCAGTACTTC. V gene TRBV4-2 combines with J gene TRBJ2-5, with D possibly TRBD2 on 7 matching bases. This CDR3 comprises 16 residues. Germline V gene lookup returns CDR1 LGHNA and CDR2 YNFKEQ. Deletions cut 2 bases from V and 5 bases from J, with 18 bases between.

The chain employs TRBV5-1 and TRBJ2-3; 8 positions match TRBD2. CDR1 SGHRS and CDR2 YFSETQ come from the germline V gene. J was trimmed by 3 bases and V by 0 bases; bases with no gene match: 6. The CDR3 length is 16 residues. This chain's CDR3 is CASSLVGGGRTDTQYF. The CDR3 DNA is TGCGCCAGCAGCTTGGTCGGGGGGGGAAGAACAGATACGCAGTATTTT.

The rearrangement joins TRBV9 to TRBJ2-5; D is unresolved. There are 13 residues in the CDR3. The germline gives CDR1 SGDLS, CDR2 YYNGEE. V was shortened by 5 bases and J by 4 bases, with 12 bases between the two germline ends. CDR3 residues: CASSSKAGETQYF. The CDR3 DNA is TGTGCCAGCAGTTCTAAAGCCGGAGAGACCCAGTACTTC. The full variable domain, rest sourced from reference TRBV9 and TRBJ2-5, is DSGVTQTPKHLITATGQRVTLRCSPRSGDLSVYWYQQSLDQGLQFLIQYYNGEERAKGNILERFSAQQFPDLHSELNLSSLELGDSALYFCASSSKAGETQYFGPGTRLLVL.